This T cell receptor (beta chain) was retrieved from a study of T cells in localized non-small cell lung cancer. Study results and limitations: Uninvolved nearby lung showed the greatest T cell clonality, exceeding that found in tumor. Median around 56 top-100 tumor clones were shared with paired adjacent lung.

This CDR3 comprises 14 residues. Germline V gene lookup returns CDR1 SGHNT and CDR2 YENEEA. The V end was cut by 3 bases, the J end by 4 bases, with 9 bases between. TCRdb's copy holds only in-frame clones and misses some; the assay was immunoSEQ multiplex PCR. The sample yields about 2,900 clones, roughly 23% seen once. Concerning this clone: The antigen remains undetermined.

Sample: lung tumor tissue, taken before any cancer treatment. The chain combines TRBV11-3 with TRBJ1-4, with D unresolved. This receptor was obtained from a male donor aged 60 or over with stage III lung adenocarcinoma. The CDR3 sequence: CASSFSGFNEKLFF. The CDR3 bases are TGTGCCAGCAGCTTTTCCGGATTTAATGAAAAACTGTTTTTT. The variable domain in full, completed from reference TRBV11-3 and TRBJ1-4, reads EAGVVQSPRYKIIEKKQPVAFWCNPISGHNTLYWYLQNLGQGPELLIRYENEEAVDDSQLPKDRFSAERLKGVDSTLKIQPAELGDSAVYLCASSFSGFNEKLFFGSGTQLSVL.